The text below deals with one T cell receptor beta chain. Followed over time, Seattle patients had been enrolled while infection was active. CDR1 is SGHDN, CDR2 FVKESK, per germline. V was clipped by 4 bases and J by 3 bases; unmatched bases: 5. The CDR3 extends over 14 amino acids. Per the study methods: Estimation of nucleated cell counts relied on the amplification of reference gene primers. TCRdb's table, derived via immunoSEQ multiplex PCR, lists solely in-frame clones and lacks some. V, J and clone size derive from that table, while D and trimming were established from the DNA sequence. This table has 540,000 or so clones, less than 90% appearing once. The data are from a study of blood T cell repertoires in COVID-19.

This rearrangement joins TRBV14 to TRBJ1-1, with 7 nucleotides matching TRBD1. Sequences were obtained from peripheral blood. The TCR was taken from a woman between 50 and 59 years old with COVID-19, enrolled during active disease. The CDR3 loop is CASSLLQGHTEAFF. The CDR3 region has the DNA TGTGCCAGCAGCCTTCTACAGGGGCACACTGAAGCTTTCTTT. Based on the CDR3 plus reference TRBV14 and TRBJ1-1, the full variable domain is EAGVTQFPSHSVIEKGQTVTLRCDPISGHDNLYWYRRVMGKEIKFLLHFVKESKQDESGMPNNRFLAERTGGTYSTLKVQPAELEDSGVYFCASSLLQGHTEAFFGQGTRLTVV.